Below are 12 T cell receptor beta chains sequenced from a single sample in a study of human T cells and chemical hapten exposure (dated by TCRdb to the early 2020s). The time point tag for this specimen amounts to: patch test 2, 6 weeks after DPC sensitization. The treatment or condition label for this specimen denotes: therapeutic diphenylcyclopropenone sensitization with weekly scalp DPC. The library came from RACE. These reads were obtained on a NextSeq 500. TCRdb's own reprocessing of the public reads used fastp at Q25 and MiXCR and kept productive beta chains. Rows with one shared CDR3 protein collapse into an entry with the most common genes and DNA. A total of roughly 69,000 distinct CDR3 sequences appear in this sample, approximately 10% of them only once. The ten largest make up around 7.3% of the sample. The sequences come from whole blood, collected in connection with sensitization to the hapten diphenylcyclopropenone (DPC). Receptor source: a woman in her forties or fifties with alopecia areata. Some clones in this sample may be carry-over from other donors' samples.

This clonotype was recorded many times. The chain joins TRBV7-8 to TRBJ2-1; 13 bases are a match to TRBD2. The CDR3 loop spans 16 amino acids. V lost 3 bases and J lost 9; bases outside the gene matches: 8. Per germline, CDR1 SGHVS and CDR2 FQNEAQ. As DNA, the CDR3 is TGTGCCAGCAGCTTCTGGACTAGCGGGAGCTCGGGTGAGCAGTTCTTC. Translation gives CASSFWTSGSSGEQFF.

In its sample, this clonotype was seen many times. The rearrangement links TRBV18 to TRBJ1-1; no clear D. In germline, CDR1 is KGHSH, CDR2 LQKENI. Trimming left V 8 bases short and J 0 bases short, with 10 bases between. This CDR3 is built from 13 residues. The CDR3 bases are TGTGCCAGCGCTAGTTACCTGAACACTGAAGCTTTCTTT. This encodes CASASYLNTEAFF.

This clonotype was observed a few times. The chain couples TRBV6-5 to TRBJ1-1; no clear D gene. V dropped 1 base and J dropped 5 bases, with 5 bases sitting between them. This CDR3 contains 12 residues. Germline lookup yields CDR1 MNHEY and CDR2 SVGAGI. CDR3 DNA sequence: TGTGCCAGCAGTTACTTGGGGACTGAAGCTTTCTTT. Its protein is CASSYLGTEAFF.

This clonotype was counted a few times. V and J are TRBV20-1 and TRBJ2-7; 8 nucleotides align to TRBD1. This CDR3 contains 15 residues. V was pared by 0 bases and J by 4 bases, with 8 bases of the junction left unmatched. The V gene's germline CDR1 is DFQATT and CDR2 SNEGSKA (reference sequence). DNA of the CDR3: TGCAGTGCTAGAGACCACAGGGGGAAACTTTACGAGCAGTACTTC. This gives the protein CSARDHRGKLYEQYF.

This clonotype was recorded many times. The chain recombines TRBV20-1 with TRBJ2-1; possible D gene TRBD2, 5 bases. Trimming cost V 2 bases and J 7 bases, with 12 bases left between them. CDR1 is DFQATT, CDR2 SNEGSKA, per germline (reference sequence). CDR3 length equals 13 residues. The CDR3 loop is CSARTLVGNEQFF. CDR3 sequence (DNA): TGCAGTGCTAGAACACTAGTAGGGAATGAGCAGTTCTTC.

Note on this clonotype: This may be a read error, as it is one base from a much larger clone. The chain employs TRBV29-1 and TRBJ1-4; 11 bases line up with TRBD1. The germline V gene encodes CDR1 SQVTM and CDR2 ANQGSEA. This CDR3 is built from 13 residues. In DNA form, the CDR3 reads TGCTGCGTTTCCGGGACAGGGGGAGAAAAACTGTTTTTT. As protein: CCVSGTGGEKLFF.

This clonotype has at least ten counts. The chain couples TRBV11-2 to TRBJ1-4; D is unclear. V was cut by 3 bases and J by 2 bases, with 1 base left in between. CDR3 length equals 12 residues. Germline assignment: CDR1 SGHAT and CDR2 FQNNGV. This chain's CDR3 is CASSLTNEKLFF. As DNA, the CDR3 is TGTGCCAGCAGCTTGACTAATGAAAAACTGTTTTTT.

This clonotype has at least ten counts. This chain connects TRBV9 to TRBJ2-7, with unresolved D. Germline CDR1 is SGDLS and CDR2 is YYNGEE. V was cut by 0 bases and J by 0 bases, with 10 bases left in between. This CDR3 contains 15 residues. CDR3 DNA sequence: TGTGCCAGCAGCGTAGAGGCGTACCCCTCCTACGAGCAGTACTTC. As protein: CASSVEAYPSYEQYF.

The chain uses TRBV20-1 and TRBJ2-3, with a weak D call TRBD2 (5 bases). Germline assignment: CDR1 DFQATT and CDR2 SNEGSKA (reference sequence). V lost 0 bases, J lost 2 bases, and 9 bases lay in between. The CDR3 runs 14 residues. DNA for the CDR3: TGCAGTGCTAGAGATCTAGCTCACACAGATACGCAGTATTTT. It specifies CSARDLAHTDTQYF.

This clonotype showed up just a few times. The chain combines TRBV20-1 with TRBJ2-2; TRBD2 is a possible D gene (6 bases). V lost 0 bases and J 0 bases, leaving 11 bases between the germline ends. Germline CDR1 is DFQATT and CDR2 is SNEGSKA (reference sequence). This CDR3 has 16 amino acids. DNA for the CDR3: TGCAGTGCTAGAGATTTGCGGGGAGCGAACACCGGGGAGCTGTTTTTT. It encodes CSARDLRGANTGELFF.

The table lists this clonotype with many counts. The chain joins TRBV29-1 to TRBJ1-1; D may be TRBD1 (6 bases). The CDR3 sequence is 13 residues long. In germline, CDR1 is SQVTM, CDR2 ANQGSEA. Trimming took 7 bases from V and 4 from J, leaving 16 bases between them. The CDR3 bases are TGCAGCGGTGCGACAGGTCTGGGCACTGAAGCTTTCTTT. This translates into CSGATGLGTEAFF. The variable domain in full, with the rest retrieved from reference TRBV29-1 and TRBJ1-1, is SAVISQKPSRDICQRGTSLTIQCQVDSQVTMMFWYRQQPGQSLTLIATANQGSEATYESGFVIDKFPISRPNLTFSTLTVSNMSPEDSSIYLCSGATGLGTEAFFGQGTRLTVV.

This clonotype showed up many times. This chain links TRBV6-5 with TRBJ2-1; 15 nucleotides align to TRBD2. Germline lookup yields CDR1 MNHEY and CDR2 SVGAGI. V lost 6 bases to trimming and J lost 0 bases; unmatched junction nucleotides: 6. This CDR3 is 18 amino acids long. The CDR3 nucleotides read TGTGCCAGCAGCACCGGGACTAGCGGGGGGAGCTCCTACAATGAGCAGTTCTTC. It is translated as CASSTGTSGGSSYNEQFF.